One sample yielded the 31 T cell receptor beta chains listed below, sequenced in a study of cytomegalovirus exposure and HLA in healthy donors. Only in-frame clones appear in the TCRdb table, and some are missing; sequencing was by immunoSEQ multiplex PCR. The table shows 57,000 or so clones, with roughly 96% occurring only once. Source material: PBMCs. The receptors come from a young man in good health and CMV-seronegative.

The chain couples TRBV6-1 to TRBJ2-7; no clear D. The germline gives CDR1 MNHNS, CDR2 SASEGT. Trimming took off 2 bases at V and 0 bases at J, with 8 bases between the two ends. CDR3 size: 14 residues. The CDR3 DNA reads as TGTGCCAGCAGTGAAACAGTGAGCTCCTACGAGCAGTACTTC. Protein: CASSETVSSYEQYF.

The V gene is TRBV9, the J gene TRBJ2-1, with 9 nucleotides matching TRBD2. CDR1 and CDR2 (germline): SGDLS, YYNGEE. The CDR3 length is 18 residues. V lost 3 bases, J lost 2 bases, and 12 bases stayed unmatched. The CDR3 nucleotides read TGTGCCAGCAGCGGTAGATTTTTAGCGGGAGATCCCTACAATGAGCAGTTCTTC. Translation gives CASSGRFLAGDPYNEQFF.

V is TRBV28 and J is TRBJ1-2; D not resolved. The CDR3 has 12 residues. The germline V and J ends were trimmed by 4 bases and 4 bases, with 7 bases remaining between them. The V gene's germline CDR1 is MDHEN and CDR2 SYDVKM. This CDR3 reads CASSSLAYGYTF. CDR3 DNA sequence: TGTGCCAGCAGTTCCCTGGCCTATGGCTACACCTTC.

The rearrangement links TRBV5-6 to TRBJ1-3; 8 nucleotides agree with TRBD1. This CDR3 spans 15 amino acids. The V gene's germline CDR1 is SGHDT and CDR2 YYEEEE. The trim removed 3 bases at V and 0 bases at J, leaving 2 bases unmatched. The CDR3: CASSSRGHSGNTIYF. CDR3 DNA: TGTGCCAGCAGCTCCAGGGGGCACTCTGGAAACACCATATATTTT.

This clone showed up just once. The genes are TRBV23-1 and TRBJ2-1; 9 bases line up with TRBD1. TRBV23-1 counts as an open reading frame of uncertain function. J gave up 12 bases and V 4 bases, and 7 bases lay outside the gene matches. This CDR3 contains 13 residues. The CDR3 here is CASSPITDRGQFF. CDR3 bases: TGCGCCAGCAGTCCTATAACGGACAGGGGGCAGTTCTTC.

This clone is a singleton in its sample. CDR3 DNA sequence: TGTGCCAGTAGTATATGGTCAACTAGCACAGATACGCAGTATTTT. This encodes CASSIWSTSTDTQYF. The rearrangement joins TRBV19 to TRBJ2-3; D is uncertain. Between the trimmed V and J ends, which lost 2 bases and 0 bases, there was a span of 9 bases. This CDR3 comprises 15 residues. Germline loops: CDR1 LNHDA, CDR2 SQIVND (reference sequence). Full variable domain (outside the CDR3, taken from reference TRBV19 and TRBJ2-3): DGGITQSPKYLFRKEGQNVTLSCEQNLNHDAMYWYRQDPGQGLRLIYYSQIVNDFQKGDIAEGYSVSREKKESFPLTVTSAQKNPTAFYLCASSIWSTSTDTQYFGPGTRLTVL.

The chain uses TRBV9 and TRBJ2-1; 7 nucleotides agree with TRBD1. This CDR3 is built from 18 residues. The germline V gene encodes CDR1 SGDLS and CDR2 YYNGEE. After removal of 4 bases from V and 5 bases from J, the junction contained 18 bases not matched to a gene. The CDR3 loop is CASSPHSYPGGIHNEQFF. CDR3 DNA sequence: TGTGCCAGCAGCCCCCACTCTTACCCAGGGGGAATCCACAATGAGCAGTTCTTC.

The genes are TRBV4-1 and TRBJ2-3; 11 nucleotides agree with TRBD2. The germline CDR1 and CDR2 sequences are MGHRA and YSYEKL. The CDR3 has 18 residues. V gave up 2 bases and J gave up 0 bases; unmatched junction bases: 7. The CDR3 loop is CASSQIGTSGVSTDTQYF. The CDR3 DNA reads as TGCGCCAGCAGCCAAATTGGGACTAGCGGAGTCAGCACAGATACGCAGTATTTT.

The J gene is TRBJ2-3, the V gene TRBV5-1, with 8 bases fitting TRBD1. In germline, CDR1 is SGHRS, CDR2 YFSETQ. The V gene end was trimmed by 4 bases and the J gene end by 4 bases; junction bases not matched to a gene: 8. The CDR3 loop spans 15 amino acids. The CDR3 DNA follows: TGCGCCAGCAGCCCGCAGGGGGCAAGCGCAGATACGCAGTATTTT. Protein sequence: CASSPQGASADTQYF.

Here the CDR3 DNA reads TGTGCCACCAGCAATTCGGGAGGGCCCACAGATACGCAGTATTTT. It translates to CATSNSGGPTDTQYF. The chain carries TRBV15 and TRBJ2-3; TRBD2 matches 8 bases. This CDR3 is built from 15 residues. V dropped 4 bases and J dropped 2; count of bases not matched to a gene: 5. Germline CDR1 and CDR2: LNHNV and YYDKDF (reference sequence).

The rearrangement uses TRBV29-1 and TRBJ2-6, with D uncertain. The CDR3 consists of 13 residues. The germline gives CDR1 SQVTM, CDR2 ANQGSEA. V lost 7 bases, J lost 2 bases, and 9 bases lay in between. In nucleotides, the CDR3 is TGCAGCGGCAAACTGGCTGGGGCCAACGTCCTGACTTTC. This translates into CSGKLAGANVLTF.

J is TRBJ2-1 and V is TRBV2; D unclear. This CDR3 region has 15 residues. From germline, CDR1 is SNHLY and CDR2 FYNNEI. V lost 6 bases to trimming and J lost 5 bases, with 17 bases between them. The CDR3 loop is CASREPGEENNEQFF. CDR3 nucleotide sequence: TGTGCCAGCAGAGAGCCTGGTGAGGAAAACAATGAGCAGTTCTTC. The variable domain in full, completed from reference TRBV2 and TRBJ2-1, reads EPEVTQTPSHQVTQMGQEVILRCVPISNHLYFYWYRQILGQKVEFLVSFYNNEISEKSEIFDDQFSVERPDGSNFTLKIRSTKLEDSAMYFCASREPGEENNEQFFGPGTRLTVL.

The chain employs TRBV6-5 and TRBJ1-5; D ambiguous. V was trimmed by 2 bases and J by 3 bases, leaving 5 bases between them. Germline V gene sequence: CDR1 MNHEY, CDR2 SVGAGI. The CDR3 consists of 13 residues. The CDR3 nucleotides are TGTGCCAGCAGTTACGGGCACAATCAGCCCCAGCATTTT. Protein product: CASSYGHNQPQHF.

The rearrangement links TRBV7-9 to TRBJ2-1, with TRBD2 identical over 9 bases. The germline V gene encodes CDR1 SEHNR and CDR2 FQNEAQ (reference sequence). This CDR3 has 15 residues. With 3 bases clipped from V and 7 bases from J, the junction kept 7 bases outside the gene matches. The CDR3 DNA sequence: TGTGCCAGCAGCTTCCGGGCGGGAGGGCCGAATGAGCAGTTCTTC. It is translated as CASSFRAGGPNEQFF. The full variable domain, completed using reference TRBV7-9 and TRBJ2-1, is DTGVSQNPRHKITKRGQNVTFRCDPISEHNRLYWYRQTLGQGPEFLTYFQNEAQLEKSRLLSDRFSAERPKGSFSTLEIQRTEQGDSAMYLCASSFRAGGPNEQFFGPGTRLTVL.

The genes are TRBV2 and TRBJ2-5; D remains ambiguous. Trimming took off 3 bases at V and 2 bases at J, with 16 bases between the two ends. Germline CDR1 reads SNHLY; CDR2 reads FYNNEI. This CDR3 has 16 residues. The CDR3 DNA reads TGTGCCAGCAGTGAGAGTCCAGGTGGTGGGCAAGAGACCCAGTACTTC. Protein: CASSESPGGGQETQYF.

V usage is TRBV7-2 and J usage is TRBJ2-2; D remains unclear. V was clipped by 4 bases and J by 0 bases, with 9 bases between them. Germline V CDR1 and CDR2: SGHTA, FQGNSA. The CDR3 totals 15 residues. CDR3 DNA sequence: TGTGCCAGCAGCTGGGCCATTCCGAACACCGGGGAGCTGTTTTTT. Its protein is CASSWAIPNTGELFF. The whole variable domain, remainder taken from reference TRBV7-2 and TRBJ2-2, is GAGVSQSPSNKVTEKGKDVELRCDPISGHTALYWYRQSLGQGLEFLIYFQGNSAPDKSGLPSDRFSAERTGGSVSTLTIQRTQQEDSAVYLCASSWAIPNTGELFFGEGSRLTVL.

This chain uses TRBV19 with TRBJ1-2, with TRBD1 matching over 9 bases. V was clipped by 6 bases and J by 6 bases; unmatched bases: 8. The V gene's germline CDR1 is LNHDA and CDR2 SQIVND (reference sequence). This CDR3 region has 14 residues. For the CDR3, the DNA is TGTGCCAGTAGCCCGACAGGGGGTTTTCATGGCTACACCTTC. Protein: CASSPTGGFHGYTF.

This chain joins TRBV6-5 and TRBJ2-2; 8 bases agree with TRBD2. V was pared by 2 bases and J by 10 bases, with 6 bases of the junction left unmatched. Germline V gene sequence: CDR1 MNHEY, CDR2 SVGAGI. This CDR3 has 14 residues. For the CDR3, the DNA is TGTGCCAGCAGTTACAGTTCGGGAGGGCCGGAGCTGTTTTTT. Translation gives CASSYSSGGPELFF.

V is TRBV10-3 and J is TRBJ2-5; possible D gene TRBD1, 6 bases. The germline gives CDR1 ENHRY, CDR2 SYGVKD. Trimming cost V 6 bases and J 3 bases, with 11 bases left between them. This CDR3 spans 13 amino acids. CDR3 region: CAIRPRGKETQYF. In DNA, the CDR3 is TGTGCCATCAGACCCAGGGGAAAAGAGACCCAGTACTTC.

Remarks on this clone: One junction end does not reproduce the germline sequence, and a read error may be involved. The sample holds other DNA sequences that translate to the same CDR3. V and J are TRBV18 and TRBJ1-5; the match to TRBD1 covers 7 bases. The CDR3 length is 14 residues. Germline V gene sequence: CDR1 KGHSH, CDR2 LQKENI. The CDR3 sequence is CASSPRQGNQPQHF. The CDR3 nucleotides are TGTGCCAGCTCACCACGACAGGGCAACCAGCCCCAGCATTTT.

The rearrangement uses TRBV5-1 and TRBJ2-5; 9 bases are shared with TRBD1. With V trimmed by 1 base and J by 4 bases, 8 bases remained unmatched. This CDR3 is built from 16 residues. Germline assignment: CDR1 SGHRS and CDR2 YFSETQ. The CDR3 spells CASSLWGQGNGETQYF. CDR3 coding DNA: TGCGCCAGCAGCTTGTGGGGACAGGGCAACGGAGAGACCCAGTACTTC.

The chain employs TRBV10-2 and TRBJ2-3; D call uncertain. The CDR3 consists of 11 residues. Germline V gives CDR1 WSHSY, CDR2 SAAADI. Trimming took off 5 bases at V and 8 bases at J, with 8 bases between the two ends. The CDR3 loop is CASSRSGTQYF. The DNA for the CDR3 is TGCGCCAGCAGTCGGTCGGGTACGCAGTATTTT.

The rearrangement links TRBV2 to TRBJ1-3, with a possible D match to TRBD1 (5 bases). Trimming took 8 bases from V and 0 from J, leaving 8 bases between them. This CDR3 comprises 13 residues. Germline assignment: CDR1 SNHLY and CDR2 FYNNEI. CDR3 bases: TGTGCCAGCCAGACAGACTCTGGAAACACCATATATTTT. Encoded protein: CASQTDSGNTIYF.

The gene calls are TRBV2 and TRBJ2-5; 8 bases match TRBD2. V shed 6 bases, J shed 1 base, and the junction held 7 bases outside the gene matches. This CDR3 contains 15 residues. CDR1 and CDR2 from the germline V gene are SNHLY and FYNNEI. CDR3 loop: CASSTSGGIQETQYF. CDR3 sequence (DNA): TGTGCCAGCAGCACTAGCGGAGGGATCCAAGAGACCCAGTACTTC.

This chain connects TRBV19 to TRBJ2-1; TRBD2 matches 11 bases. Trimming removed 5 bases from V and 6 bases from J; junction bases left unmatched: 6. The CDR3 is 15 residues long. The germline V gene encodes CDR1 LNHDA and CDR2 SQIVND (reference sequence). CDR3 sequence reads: CASSLTSGSGNEQFF. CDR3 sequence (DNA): TGTGCCAGTAGTCTAACTAGCGGGAGTGGCAATGAGCAGTTCTTC.

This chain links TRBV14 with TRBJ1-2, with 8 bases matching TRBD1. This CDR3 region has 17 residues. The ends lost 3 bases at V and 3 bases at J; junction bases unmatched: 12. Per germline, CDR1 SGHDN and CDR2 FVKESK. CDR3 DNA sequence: TGTGCCAGCAGCCACGATCGGCAGGGGGCACCTGACTATGGCTACACCTTC. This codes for CASSHDRQGAPDYGYTF.

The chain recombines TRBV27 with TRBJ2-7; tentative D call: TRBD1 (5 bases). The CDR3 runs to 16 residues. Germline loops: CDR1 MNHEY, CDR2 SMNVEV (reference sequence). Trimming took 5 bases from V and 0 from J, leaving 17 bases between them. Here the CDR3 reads CASSLPWSRASYEQYF. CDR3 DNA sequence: TGTGCCAGCAGTCTACCTTGGAGCAGGGCCTCCTACGAGCAGTACTTC.

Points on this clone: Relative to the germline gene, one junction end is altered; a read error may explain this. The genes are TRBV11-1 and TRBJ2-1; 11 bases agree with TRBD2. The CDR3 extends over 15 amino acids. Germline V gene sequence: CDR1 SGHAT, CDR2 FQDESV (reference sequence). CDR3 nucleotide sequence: TGTGCCAGCCGCTTGACTAGCGGGATTTACAATGAGCAGTTCTTC. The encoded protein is CASRLTSGIYNEQFF.

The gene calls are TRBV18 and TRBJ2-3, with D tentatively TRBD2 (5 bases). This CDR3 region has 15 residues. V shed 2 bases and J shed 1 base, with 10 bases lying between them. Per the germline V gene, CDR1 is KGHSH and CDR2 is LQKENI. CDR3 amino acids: CASSPLAGGTDTQYF. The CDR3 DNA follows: TGTGCCAGCTCACCATTGGCGGGCGGCACAGATACGCAGTATTTT.

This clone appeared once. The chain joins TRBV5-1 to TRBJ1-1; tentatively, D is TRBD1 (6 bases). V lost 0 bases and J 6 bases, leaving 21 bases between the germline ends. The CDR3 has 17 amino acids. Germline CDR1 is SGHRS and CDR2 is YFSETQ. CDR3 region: CASSLVFGGADRAEAFF. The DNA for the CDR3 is TGCGCCAGCAGCTTGGTTTTTGGGGGCGCAGATCGGGCTGAAGCTTTCTTT.

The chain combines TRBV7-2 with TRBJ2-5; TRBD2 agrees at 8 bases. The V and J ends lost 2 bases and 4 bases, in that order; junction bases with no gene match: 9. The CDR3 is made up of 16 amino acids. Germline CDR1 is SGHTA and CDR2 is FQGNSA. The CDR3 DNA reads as TGTGCCAGCAGCTTAATAGGACTAGCTCGTGGAGAGACCCAGTACTTC. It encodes CASSLIGLARGETQYF.